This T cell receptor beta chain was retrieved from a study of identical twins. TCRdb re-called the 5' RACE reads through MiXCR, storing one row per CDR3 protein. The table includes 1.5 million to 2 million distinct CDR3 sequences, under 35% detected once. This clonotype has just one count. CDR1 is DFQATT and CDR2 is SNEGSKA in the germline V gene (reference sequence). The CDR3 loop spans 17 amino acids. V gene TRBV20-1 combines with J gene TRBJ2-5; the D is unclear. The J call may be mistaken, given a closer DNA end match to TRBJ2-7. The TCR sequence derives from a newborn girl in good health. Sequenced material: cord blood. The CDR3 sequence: CSARASLLSSLWGEQYF. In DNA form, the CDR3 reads TGCAGTGCTAGAGCTTCGCTTTTGAGTAGCCTATGGGGCGAGCAGTACTTC.